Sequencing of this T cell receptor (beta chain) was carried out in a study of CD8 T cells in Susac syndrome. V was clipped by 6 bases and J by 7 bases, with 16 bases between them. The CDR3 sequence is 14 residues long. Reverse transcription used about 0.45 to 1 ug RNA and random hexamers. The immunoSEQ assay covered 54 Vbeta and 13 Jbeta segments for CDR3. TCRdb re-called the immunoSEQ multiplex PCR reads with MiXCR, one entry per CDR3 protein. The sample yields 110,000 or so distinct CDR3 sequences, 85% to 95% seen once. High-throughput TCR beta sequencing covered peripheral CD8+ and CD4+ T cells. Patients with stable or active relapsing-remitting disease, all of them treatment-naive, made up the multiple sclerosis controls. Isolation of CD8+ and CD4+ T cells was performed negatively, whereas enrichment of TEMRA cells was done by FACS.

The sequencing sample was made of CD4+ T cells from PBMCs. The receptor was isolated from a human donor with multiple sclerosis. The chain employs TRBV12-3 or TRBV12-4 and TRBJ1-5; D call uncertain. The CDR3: CASSPASSRQPQHF. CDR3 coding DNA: TGTGCCAGCAGCCCGGCCTCATCGAGGCAGCCCCAGCATTTT.